This TCR beta chain stems from a study of blood T cell repertoires in COVID-19. The assay was immunoSEQ multiplex PCR, and TCRdb's table has in-frame clones only and misses some. The table lists some 250,000 clones, approximately 83% of them singletons. The V and J ends lost 2 bases and 4 bases respectively, with 11 bases between them. Germline CDR1 and CDR2: MNHEY and SMNVEV (reference sequence). CDR3 size: 14 residues. This clone has a count of ten or more. V is TRBV27 and J is TRBJ1-1; possibly TRBD1 for D (5 bases). Sample: peripheral blood. The source is a woman in her twenties or thirties who had recovered from COVID-19. The CDR3 DNA sequence: TGTGCCAGCAGTTTAAAGGCGGGGGGCACTGAAGCTTTCTTT. Translating gives CASSLKAGGTEAFF.